Listed here are 27 T cell receptor beta chains from one sample, sequenced in a study of T cells in Graves' hyperthyroidism and ophthalmopathy. Researchers amplified the TCR beta CDR3 regions from RNA transcripts. Carried out on the TCR CDR3, a first-round RT-PCR used the HTBI primer set. Each CDR3 protein is one row after TCRdb ran MiXCR on the multiplex PCR reads. The sample comprises tens of thousands of distinct CDR3 sequences, roughly 58% of which are singletons, and approximately 3.5% rests with the top ten. Sequenced input: blood. The receptors were sampled from a woman in her sixties or seventies with Graves' ophthalmopathy.

The V call is TRBV28, the J call TRBJ1-1; D possibly corresponds to TRBD1 (5 bases). This CDR3 comprises 14 residues. Germline lookup yields CDR1 MDHEN and CDR2 SYDVKM. Trimming took off 3 bases at V and 8 bases at J, with 16 bases between the two ends. CDR3 coding DNA: TGTGCCAGCAGTTTGGGGCTAGCGAGGACCGAAGCTTTCTTT. This codes for CASSLGLARTEAFF.

The V gene is TRBV7-3, the J gene TRBJ2-3, with D perhaps TRBD1 (6 bases). Germline loops: CDR1 SGHTA, CDR2 FQGTGA. CDR3 length equals 15 residues. V dropped 4 bases and J dropped 2 bases, with 13 bases sitting between them. The chain's CDR3 is CASSSLRGPTDTQYF. DNA of the CDR3: TGTGCCAGCAGCTCCCTCAGGGGTCCCACAGATACGCAGTATTTT.

The chain links TRBV4-1 to TRBJ1-4; tentative D call: TRBD1 (5 bases). The CDR3 covers 16 residues. CDR1 is MGHRA and CDR2 is YSYEKL in the germline V gene. V was trimmed by 1 base and J by 7 bases, leaving 16 bases between them. CDR3 sequence: CASSQAWGVGREKLFF. The CDR3 nucleotides read TGCGCCAGCAGCCAAGCATGGGGGGTTGGACGTGAAAAACTGTTTTTT.

The CDR3: CASSFWGGNTGELFF. The CDR3, as DNA: TGTGCCAGCAGCTTCTGGGGGGGGAACACCGGGGAGCTGTTTTTT. The V call is TRBV7-8, the J call TRBJ2-2, with 7 bases that match TRBD2. CDR1 SGHVS and CDR2 FQNEAQ come from the germline V gene. V gave up 3 bases and J gave up 1 base; unmatched junction bases: 2. The length of the CDR3 is 15 residues.

The V call is TRBV27, the J call TRBJ2-3; D is perhaps TRBD2 (7 bases). Germline values: CDR1 MNHEY, CDR2 SMNVEV (reference sequence). The CDR3 consists of 15 residues. Trimming took 7 bases from V and 1 from J, leaving 15 bases between them. CDR3 loop: CASNNGGPGTDTQYF. The CDR3 DNA follows: TGTGCCAGCAACAACGGGGGGCCGGGCACAGATACGCAGTATTTT.

In regard to this clonotype: Possible read error: a much larger clone is one base away. This rearrangement joins TRBV6-5 to TRBJ2-1, with 9 bases that match TRBD2. The ends lost 11 bases at V and 9 bases at J; junction bases unmatched: 17. CDR1 is MNHEY and CDR2 is SVGAGI in the germline V gene. The CDR3 extends over 15 amino acids. The CDR3 sequence: CACIKPGGAGGEQFF. The DNA for the CDR3 is TGTGCCTGCATTAAACCGGGGGGAGCGGGAGGTGAGCAGTTCTTC.

This chain connects TRBV2 to TRBJ2-5; TRBD2 agrees at 9 bases. The ends lost 2 bases at V and 5 bases at J; junction bases unmatched: 6. Germline V CDR1 and CDR2: SNHLY, FYNNEI. This CDR3 spans 15 amino acids. CDR3 residues: CASSELAGVGETQYF. CDR3 DNA sequence: TGTGCCAGCAGTGAATTAGCGGGAGTTGGGGAGACCCAGTACTTC.

The chain recombines TRBV7-6 with TRBJ2-3; 9 positions agree with TRBD2. The CDR3 has 15 amino acids. Germline CDR1 SGHVS, CDR2 FNYEAQ. The junction had 4 bases not matched to a gene; V was cut back by 5 bases and J by 1 base. DNA for the CDR3: TGTGCCAGCAGCCTGTCTAGCGGGGGCACAGATACGCAGTATTTT. It yields the protein CASSLSSGGTDTQYF.

J is TRBJ2-5 and V is TRBV28, with 9 bases fitting TRBD1. Per germline, CDR1 MDHEN and CDR2 SYDVKM. Trimming removed 5 bases from V and 5 bases from J; junction bases left unmatched: 6. The CDR3 totals 14 residues. The chain's CDR3 is CASSPQGARETQYF. DNA of the CDR3: TGTGCCAGCAGTCCACAGGGGGCGAGGGAGACCCAGTACTTC.

On this clonotype: Without the conserved terminal phenylalanine or tryptophan, this CDR3 likely stems from a read error. V is TRBV2 and J is TRBJ2-5, with D uncertain. This CDR3 spans 12 amino acids. Germline V gives CDR1 SNHLY, CDR2 FYNNEI. The CDR3 DNA reads TGTGCCAGCAGTGAACAACAAGGGACCCAGTACCTC. It translates to CASSEQQGTQYL.

At least ten counts were recorded for this clonotype. The chain links TRBV28 to TRBJ1-5, with D unclear. The germline V gene encodes CDR1 MDHEN and CDR2 SYDVKM. The length of the CDR3 is 13 residues. The V end lost 7 bases, the J end lost 6 bases, and 13 bases lay between the germline ends. DNA of the CDR3: TGTGCCAGCAAGGCCCCCCAGGTTCAGCCCCAGCATTTT. Translating gives CASKAPQVQPQHF. The entire variable domain, with the rest obtained from reference TRBV28 and TRBJ1-5, is as follows: DVKVTQSSRYLVKRTGEKVFLECVQDMDHENMFWYRQDPGLGLRLIYFSYDVKMKEKGDIPEGYSVSREKKERFSLILESASTNQTSMYLCASKAPQVQPQHFGDGTRLSIL.

This chain joins TRBV7-9 and TRBJ1-4; D is unresolved. This CDR3 comprises 16 residues. The germline V and J ends were trimmed by 2 bases and 0 bases, with 10 bases remaining between them. Germline CDR1 SEHNR, CDR2 FQNEAQ (reference sequence). This CDR3 is CASSLRLAATNEKLFF. The CDR3 nucleotides read TGTGCCAGCAGCTTAAGGTTGGCTGCAACTAATGAAAAACTGTTTTTT.

This clonotype has ten or more counts. The V and J genes are TRBV12-3 or TRBV12-4 and TRBJ2-1, with 11 bases fitting TRBD2. The CDR3 totals 16 residues. V lost 1 base, J lost 8 bases, and 7 bases stayed unmatched. The CDR3 DNA reads as TGTGCCAGCAGTTTAGAACTAGCGGGAGATCGCGATGAGCAGTTCTTC. It codes for CASSLELAGDRDEQFF.

The rearrangement links TRBV19 to TRBJ1-1, with D possibly being TRBD1 (5 bases). CDR3 size: 17 residues. Per germline, CDR1 LNHDA and CDR2 SQIVND (reference sequence). The V end lost 2 bases, the J end lost 12 bases, and 28 bases lay between the germline ends. CDR3 in DNA: TGTGCCAGTAGTATACAGGGCTTGACTGGGGCCAACGTCCTGACTTTCTTT. Translated, it gives CASSIQGLTGANVLTFF.

The table lists this clonotype with many counts. The V and J genes are TRBV12-3 or TRBV12-4 and TRBJ2-2, with D possibly TRBD2 on 5 matching bases. The V end lost 3 bases, the J end lost 1 base, and 18 bases lay between the germline ends. This CDR3 is built from 18 residues. CDR3 nucleotide sequence: TGTGCCAGCAGTTTCTATTGGTCTCCCGCGGGGAACACCGGGGAGCTGTTTTTT. Amino acid sequence: CASSFYWSPAGNTGELFF.

This clonotype was seen a handful of times. The chain uses TRBV10-3 and TRBJ2-2; no clear D gene. CDR1 and CDR2 (germline): ENHRY, SYGVKD. The CDR3 totals 16 residues. V lost 0 bases to trimming and J lost 1 base, with 9 bases between them. The CDR3 sequence: CAISESIPMNTGELFF. The CDR3 coding sequence is TGTGCCATCAGTGAGTCGATTCCCATGAACACCGGGGAGCTGTTTTTT.

The V call is TRBV19, the J call TRBJ1-2, with D perhaps matching TRBD1 (6 bases). The CDR3 sequence is 14 residues long. Germline CDR1 is LNHDA and CDR2 is SQIVND (reference sequence). V dropped 3 bases and J dropped 2 bases, with 10 bases sitting between them. CDR3 sequence: CASSMRQVNYGYTF. The CDR3 nucleotides read TGTGCCAGTAGTATGAGACAGGTGAACTATGGCTACACCTTC.

This chain joins TRBV11-2 and TRBJ2-7; TRBD2 matches 9 bases. V shed 2 bases, J shed 6 bases, and the junction held 5 bases outside the gene matches. Germline V gene lookup returns CDR1 SGHAT and CDR2 FQNNGV. There are 14 residues in the CDR3. The DNA for the CDR3 is TGTGCCAGCAGCTTAAGGGGCGGGGGGGGCGAGCAGTACTTC. Amino acid sequence: CASSLRGGGGEQYF.

The CDR3 nucleotides are TGTGCCATCGGGGGGACAGGGGGCTACGAGCAGTACTTC. As protein: CAIGGTGGYEQYF. This chain connects TRBV10-3 to TRBJ2-7; 11 bases agree with TRBD1. This CDR3 has 13 amino acids. The V gene's germline CDR1 is ENHRY and CDR2 SYGVKD. The V and J ends lost 8 bases and 3 bases, in that order; junction bases with no gene match: 3.

This chain links TRBV6-5 with TRBJ1-5; no definite D call. The V and J ends lost 9 bases and 6 bases respectively, with 24 bases between them. In germline, CDR1 is MNHEY, CDR2 SVGAGI. The CDR3 runs 16 residues. CDR3 DNA: TGTGCCAGTAGCCTGCGAACCGACGGTATGTCTCAGCCCCAGCATTTT. Amino acids: CASSLRTDGMSQPQHF.

The table lists this clonotype with many counts. The chain employs TRBV4-1 and TRBJ2-7; 7 nucleotides line up with TRBD2. The CDR3 sequence is 15 residues long. V was pared by 2 bases and J by 0 bases, with 4 bases of the junction left unmatched. The V gene's germline CDR1 is MGHRA and CDR2 YSYEKL. In DNA form, the CDR3 reads TGCGCCAGCAGCCAACGGCTAGCGGCCTCCTACGAGCAGTACTTC. It yields the protein CASSQRLAASYEQYF.

This clonotype came up many times. This chain uses TRBV6-5 with TRBJ2-7; the D gene is possibly TRBD1 (6 bases). Germline CDR1 and CDR2: MNHEY and SVGAGI. V lost 2 bases and J 6 bases, leaving 14 bases between the germline ends. CDR3 size: 14 residues. DNA for the CDR3: TGTGCCAGCAGTTACAGTTTACAGGGATCCGAGCAGTACTTC. This codes for CASSYSLQGSEQYF.

The gene calls are TRBV5-1 and TRBJ1-4, with 7 positions matching TRBD1. The junction had 13 bases not matched to a gene; V was cut back by 4 bases and J by 7 bases. CDR3 length: 16 residues. Germline V lookup: CDR1 SGHRS, CDR2 YFSETQ. The CDR3: CASSLGTDGAIEKLFF. The DNA for the CDR3 is TGCGCCAGCAGCCTAGGGACAGACGGGGCCATTGAAAAACTGTTTTTT.

The DNA of the CDR3 is TGTGCCAGTAGTATAGGACAGGGGGAGTATAATTCACCCCTCCACTTT. It yields the protein CASSIGQGEYNSPLHF. The gene calls are TRBV19 and TRBJ1-6; 9 bases line up with TRBD1. J lost 4 bases, V lost 1 base, and 2 bases had no gene match. The germline CDR1 and CDR2 sequences are LNHDA and SQIVND (reference sequence). This CDR3 comprises 16 residues. Full variable domain (remainder filled in from reference TRBV19 and TRBJ1-6): DGGITQSPKYLFRKEGQNVTLSCEQNLNHDAMYWYRQDPGQGLRLIYYSQIVNDFQKGDIAEGYSVSREKKESFPLTVTSAQKNPTAFYLCASSIGQGEYNSPLHFGNGTRLTVT.

This clonotype was detected many times. This may be a read error, as it is one base from a much larger clone. Here the CDR3 omits its conserved ending phenylalanine or tryptophan, so a read error is the likely source. The chain combines TRBV19 with TRBJ1-6, with D perhaps TRBD1 (5 bases). V was trimmed by 6 bases and J by 0 bases, leaving 9 bases between them. Germline V gives CDR1 LNHDA, CDR2 SQIVND (reference sequence). This CDR3 has 15 residues. The CDR3 nucleotides are TGTGCCAGTAGGACAGTGAGCTCCTATAATTCACCCCTCCACTCT. Translation: CASRTVSSYNSPLHS.

This clonotype appeared many times. The J gene is TRBJ2-5, the V gene TRBV5-1, with 7 positions matching TRBD1. Germline-derived CDR1 and CDR2 are SGHRS and YFSETQ. This CDR3 comprises 16 residues. With 5 bases clipped from V and 4 bases from J, the junction kept 14 bases outside the gene matches. CDR3 amino acids: CASRTGQTSLGETQYF. CDR3 bases: TGCGCCAGCAGGACGGGACAGACGAGCTTGGGAGAGACCCAGTACTTC. Together with reference TRBV5-1 and TRBJ2-5, the CDR3 gives the full variable domain: KAGVTQTPRYLIKTRGQQVTLSCSPISGHRSVSWYQQTPGQGLQFLFEYFSETQRNKGNFPGRFSGRQFSNSRSEMNVSTLELGDSALYLCASRTGQTSLGETQYFGPGTRLLVL.

The chain carries TRBV11-2 and TRBJ2-3; 12 nucleotides match TRBD1. The J segment lost 14 bases and the V segment lost 5 bases, leaving 8 bases of the junction unmatched. The CDR3 totals 13 residues. Germline V gene data show CDR1 as SGHAT and CDR2 as FQNNGV. CDR3 sequence (DNA): TGTGCCAGCAGCCTACCCGGGACAGGGGGCAGGTATTTT. This translates into CASSLPGTGGRYF.